The 21 T cell receptor beta chains below all came from one sample that was sequenced in a study of blood T cell repertoires in COVID-19. Profiled with immunoSEQ multiplex PCR; TCRdb holds only in-frame clones, not every one. The sample lists more than 200,000 clones, roughly 80% occurring once. Sequenced material: peripheral blood. These receptors were obtained from a woman of 80 years or more with COVID-19, enrolled during active disease.

The gene calls are TRBV6-5 and TRBJ1-6; D remains ambiguous. The ends were cut back, 6 bases at V and 9 bases at J, with 12 bases in the middle. Germline V CDR1 and CDR2: MNHEY, SVGAGI. CDR3 length: 13 residues. CDR3 region: CASREGRGSPLHF. The CDR3 nucleotides are TGTGCCAGCAGAGAGGGCAGAGGTTCACCCCTCCACTTT.

The genes are TRBV3-1 (or the pseudogene TRBV3-2) and TRBJ1-2, with 8 bases fitting TRBD1. The V gene end was trimmed by 1 base and the J gene end by 2 bases; junction bases not matched to a gene: 6. The CDR3 is made up of 16 amino acids. Germline V lookup: CDR1 LGHDT, CDR2 YNNKEL (reference sequence). The CDR3 DNA follows: TGTGCCAGCAGCCAAGGGGCAGGGGGCAAGAACTATGGCTACACCTTC. It codes for CASSQGAGGKNYGYTF.

The genes are TRBV7-9 and TRBJ2-7, with D perhaps TRBD2 (5 bases). Trimming shortened V by 1 base and J by 7 bases, and 17 bases separated the two germline ends. The germline V gene encodes CDR1 SEHNR and CDR2 FQNEAQ (reference sequence). The CDR3 is made up of 15 amino acids. The CDR3 DNA reads TGTGCCAGCAGCTTAGTGCAATTAACCCCGGGAGAGCAGTACTTC. This translates into CASSLVQLTPGEQYF. The full variable domain, with the rest looked up from reference TRBV7-9 and TRBJ2-7, is DTGVSQNPRHKITKRGQNVTFRCDPISEHNRLYWYRQTLGQGPEFLTYFQNEAQLEKSRLLSDRFSAERPKGSFSTLEIQRTEQGDSAMYLCASSLVQLTPGEQYFGPGTRLTVT.

This chain joins TRBV6-5 and TRBJ2-7; 14 nucleotides align to TRBD2. Per the germline V gene, CDR1 is MNHEY and CDR2 is SVGAGI. The CDR3 loop spans 16 amino acids. V was pared by 0 bases and J by 2 bases, with 0 bases of the junction left unmatched. The CDR3 protein is CASSYSGLAGAYEQYF. The DNA for the CDR3 is TGTGCCAGCAGTTACTCGGGACTAGCGGGGGCCTACGAGCAGTACTTC.

This sequence joins TRBV3-1 (or the pseudogene TRBV3-2) and TRBJ2-5; D gene uncertain. The CDR3 runs to 14 residues. V was shortened by 5 bases and J by 4 bases, with 14 bases between the two germline ends. Germline CDR1 LGHDT, CDR2 YNNKEL (reference sequence). CDR3 coding DNA: TGTGCCAGCAGCGATAAAGTAAGGAGAGAGACCCAGTACTTC. As protein: CASSDKVRRETQYF.

This clone was seen just once. V gene TRBV19 combines with J gene TRBJ2-2; 7 positions match TRBD1. The trim removed 7 bases at V and 3 bases at J, leaving 5 bases unmatched. Germline V lookup: CDR1 LNHDA, CDR2 SQIVND (reference sequence). The CDR3 spans 14 residues. CDR3 DNA: TGTGCCAGTACAACAGGGGAGTACACCGGGGAGCTGTTTTTT. Translated, it gives CASTTGEYTGELFF.

The rearrangement joins TRBV19 to TRBJ2-2; 7 bases are shared with TRBD1. V lost 6 bases and J lost 0; bases outside the gene matches: 4. The germline V gene encodes CDR1 LNHDA and CDR2 SQIVND (reference sequence). This CDR3 contains 15 residues. The CDR3 DNA follows: TGTGCCAGTAGAAAGGACAGGCCGAACACCGGGGAGCTGTTTTTT. Translating it yields CASRKDRPNTGELFF. The variable domain in full, completed from reference TRBV19 and TRBJ2-2, reads DGGITQSPKYLFRKEGQNVTLSCEQNLNHDAMYWYRQDPGQGLRLIYYSQIVNDFQKGDIAEGYSVSREKKESFPLTVTSAQKNPTAFYLCASRKDRPNTGELFFGEGSRLTVL.

The genes are TRBV6-6 and TRBJ2-5; the match to TRBD2 covers 8 bases. Germline V gives CDR1 MNHNY, CDR2 SVGAGI (reference sequence). CDR3 length equals 15 residues. After removal of 2 bases from V and 2 bases from J, the junction contained 4 bases not matched to a gene. Here the CDR3 reads CASSYRTSGQETQYF. The CDR3 nucleotides are TGTGCCAGCAGTTACCGAACTAGCGGACAAGAGACCCAGTACTTC.

This clone has a handful of counts. The chain uses TRBV27 and TRBJ2-7, with 7 bases aligning to TRBD1. The CDR3 runs 15 residues. With 6 bases clipped from V and 0 bases from J, the junction kept 8 bases outside the gene matches. CDR1 is MNHEY, CDR2 SMNVEV, per germline (reference sequence). CDR3: CASRFRDSFSYEQYF. The CDR3 region has the DNA TGTGCCAGCAGATTCCGGGACAGCTTCTCCTACGAGCAGTACTTC.

To note about this clone: This specimen includes other DNA sequences encoding the same CDR3. The V and J genes are TRBV18 and TRBJ2-5; 10 nucleotides line up with TRBD2. CDR1 and CDR2 (germline): KGHSH, LQKENI. The CDR3 consists of 15 residues. The junction had 5 bases not matched to a gene; V was cut back by 6 bases and J by 1 base. DNA for the CDR3: TGTGCCAGCTCTCCTCTAGCGGGAGCCCAAGAGACCCAGTACTTC. This gives the protein CASSPLAGAQETQYF.

The chain has TRBV6-6 and TRBJ1-4; 10 bases fit TRBD1. CDR3 length: 14 amino acids. V lost 6 bases, J lost 8 bases, and 6 bases stayed unmatched. From germline, CDR1 is MNHNY and CDR2 SVGAGI (reference sequence). CDR3 DNA sequence: TGTGCCAGCAGCTGGACAGGGGGGGACGAAAAACTGTTTTTT. This gives the protein CASSWTGGDEKLFF.

V and J are TRBV7-9 and TRBJ2-7; D unclear. The CDR3 extends over 13 amino acids. Germline V gene lookup returns CDR1 SEHNR and CDR2 FQNEAQ (reference sequence). Trimming stripped 5 bases from V and 1 base from J, with 9 bases between. CDR3: CASSRDFSYEQYF. CDR3 bases: TGTGCCAGCAGCCGTGACTTTTCCTACGAGCAGTACTTC.

The CDR3 here is CASSNGLAETQYF. The CDR3 DNA reads as TGTGCCAGTAGTAACGGACTAGCAGAGACCCAGTACTTC. The genes are TRBV19 and TRBJ2-5, with TRBD2 matching 8 bases. The CDR3 runs 13 residues. J gave up 4 bases and V 4 bases, and 2 bases lay outside the gene matches. Germline V lookup: CDR1 LNHDA, CDR2 SQIVND (reference sequence).

This clone was seen just once. V and J are TRBV3-1 (or the pseudogene TRBV3-2) and TRBJ2-2; TRBD2 might be the D (6 bases). This CDR3 is 15 amino acids long. Deletions cut 3 bases from V and 5 bases from J, with 13 bases between. Germline V lookup: CDR1 LGHDT, CDR2 YNNKEL (reference sequence). The CDR3 sequence is CASSQGGGVTGELFF. DNA for the CDR3: TGTGCCAGCAGCCAGGGTGGAGGGGTAACCGGGGAGCTGTTTTTT.

CDR3 sequence: CASSQELGQGNQPQHF. In nucleotides, the CDR3 is TGCGCCAGCAGCCAAGAATTGGGACAAGGCAATCAGCCCCAGCATTTT. The chain links TRBV4-1 to TRBJ1-5; D is perhaps TRBD1 (6 bases). Germline V CDR1 and CDR2: MGHRA, YSYEKL. The CDR3 is 16 amino acids. The V end was cut by 0 bases, the J end by 2 bases, with 11 bases between.

The chain recombines TRBV6-6 with TRBJ2-7, with a possible D match to TRBD2 (6 bases). In germline, CDR1 is MNHNY, CDR2 SVGAGI (reference sequence). The CDR3 totals 12 residues. The germline V and J ends were trimmed by 1 base and 7 bases, with 8 bases remaining between them. CDR3 in amino acids: CASSYWEEEQYF. The CDR3 DNA follows: TGTGCCAGCAGTTACTGGGAGGAGGAGCAGTACTTC.

The rearrangement links TRBV10-3 to TRBJ1-2; no clear D. The V end was cut by 4 bases, the J end by 3 bases, with 15 bases between. Germline CDR1 reads ENHRY; CDR2 reads SYGVKD. This CDR3 spans 15 amino acids. CDR3 sequence: CAISVRPTEDYGYTF. CDR3 bases: TGTGCCATCAGTGTTCGCCCCACGGAGGACTATGGCTACACCTTC.

Written as DNA, the CDR3 is TGCGCCAGCAGCTCAGTAACGGGACAGTTCTCCGGGGCCAACGTCCTGACTTTC. It specifies CASSSVTGQFSGANVLTF. The V call is TRBV4-1, the J call TRBJ2-6, with TRBD1 matching over 7 bases. Germline trimming cut 5 bases from V and 4 bases from J; bases unmatched to any gene: 14. Germline V lookup: CDR1 MGHRA, CDR2 YSYEKL. The CDR3 sequence is 18 residues long.

The genes are TRBV27 and TRBJ2-2, with 7 bases aligning to TRBD1. Germline assignment: CDR1 MNHEY and CDR2 SMNVEV (reference sequence). This CDR3 contains 17 residues. Trimming took 6 bases from V and 4 from J; bases not matched to a gene: 14. CDR3 sequence reads: CASRRQGQQLSTGELFF. In DNA, the CDR3 is TGTGCCAGCAGAAGACAGGGACAACAACTTAGCACCGGGGAGCTGTTTTTT.

The J gene is TRBJ2-7, the V gene TRBV11-2, with TRBD1 matching over 9 bases. Looked up from germline, CDR1 is SGHAT and CDR2 is FQNNGV. The CDR3 extends over 15 amino acids. Trimming took 3 bases from V and 3 from J; bases not matched to a gene: 6. The chain's CDR3 is CASSFDRGGFYEQYV. The CDR3 coding sequence is TGTGCCAGCAGCTTCGACAGGGGGGGGTTCTACGAGCAGTACGTC.

The chain uses TRBV3-1 (or the pseudogene TRBV3-2) and TRBJ2-4, with 15 positions matching TRBD2. Looked up from germline, CDR1 is LGHDT and CDR2 is YNNKEL (reference sequence). Trimming at V came to 1 base and at J to 0 bases, leaving 4 bases not matched to a gene. The CDR3 loop spans 19 amino acids. For the CDR3, the DNA is TGTGCCAGCAGCCAAGGGTGGACTAGCGGGGGGGTAGCCAAAAACATTCAGTACTTC. Its translation is CASSQGWTSGGVAKNIQYF.